Sequencing of this T cell receptor beta chain was carried out in a study of control samples from healthy donors and cancer patients. Germline V CDR1 and CDR2: SNHLY, FYNNEI. V was clipped by 7 bases and J by 9 bases, with 19 bases between them. The CDR3 is 14 amino acids. TCRdb keeps only in-frame clones here, not all; method: immunoSEQ multiplex PCR. The sample shows about 20,000 clones, roughly nine tenths of them seen only once. The sample taken for sequencing was PBMCs. This chain joins TRBV2 and TRBJ1-5; possibly TRBD1 for D (6 bases). This sequence originates from a man aged 60 to 75 with head and neck cancer. Written as DNA, the CDR3 is TGTGCCAGCACCCAGAACCAGGGGATTGGGCCCCAGCATTTT. This encodes CASTQNQGIGPQHF.